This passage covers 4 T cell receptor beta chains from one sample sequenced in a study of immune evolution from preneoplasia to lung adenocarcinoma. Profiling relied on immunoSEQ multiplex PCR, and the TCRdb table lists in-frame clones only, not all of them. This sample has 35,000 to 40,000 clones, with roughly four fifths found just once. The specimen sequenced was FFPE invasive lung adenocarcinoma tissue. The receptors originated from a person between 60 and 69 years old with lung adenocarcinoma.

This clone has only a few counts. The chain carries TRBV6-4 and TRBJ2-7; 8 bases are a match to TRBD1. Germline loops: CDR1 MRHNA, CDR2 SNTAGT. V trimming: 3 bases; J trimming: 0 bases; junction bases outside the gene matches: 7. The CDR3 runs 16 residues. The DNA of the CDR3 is TGTGCCAGCAGTGAATCAACAGGGGGTCACTCCTACGAGCAGTACTTC. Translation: CASSESTGGHSYEQYF.

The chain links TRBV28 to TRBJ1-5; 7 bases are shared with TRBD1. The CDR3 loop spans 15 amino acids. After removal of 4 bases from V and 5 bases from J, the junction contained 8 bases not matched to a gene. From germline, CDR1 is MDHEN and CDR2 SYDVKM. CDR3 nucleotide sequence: TGTGCCAGCAGTTCCTCACAGGGGAGGGATCAGCCCCAGCATTTT. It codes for CASSSSQGRDQPQHF.

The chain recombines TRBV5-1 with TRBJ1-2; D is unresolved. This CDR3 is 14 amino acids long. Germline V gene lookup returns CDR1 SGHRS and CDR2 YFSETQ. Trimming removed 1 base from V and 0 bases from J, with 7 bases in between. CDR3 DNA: TGCGCCAGCAGCTTGATAATAGCTAACTATGGCTACACCTTC. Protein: CASSLIIANYGYTF.

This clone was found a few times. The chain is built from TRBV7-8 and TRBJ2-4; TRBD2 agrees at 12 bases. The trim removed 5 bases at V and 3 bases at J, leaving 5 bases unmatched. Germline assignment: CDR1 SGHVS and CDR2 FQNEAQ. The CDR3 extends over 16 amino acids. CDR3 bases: TGTGCCAGCAGCCTCCGGACTAGCGGGGACAAAAACATTCAGTACTTC. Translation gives CASSLRTSGDKNIQYF.